This TCR beta chain was documented in a study of T-cell memory formation after mild COVID-19. Study as a whole: The study found TCR clusters largely donor specific.

The V gene end was trimmed by 3 bases and the J gene end by 0 bases; junction bases not matched to a gene: 2. The CDR3 is made up of 14 amino acids. Germline-derived CDR1 and CDR2 are DFQATT and SNEGSKA (reference sequence). This clonotype appeared a few times. Its antigen is not known. TCRdb called the 5' RACE reads again in MiXCR, with one record for every CDR3 protein. The top ten clones hold about an eighth of a sample with just over 400,000 distinct CDR3 sequences, 23% of them seen once. Study conclusions and caveats: A second wave expanding day 15 to 37 was CD4+-biased; contracting clones were balanced. SARS-CoV-2 specificity was not confirmed for second-wave clones peaking on day 37.

The J gene is TRBJ2-1, the V gene TRBV20-1, with 7 bases identical to TRBD2. The sequenced material came from PBMCs or a T cell subset sorted from them (not recorded which). This sequence was found in an adult woman who had mild COVID-19 (a few samples of this study predate the infection). Cell type and time point are not known. The CDR3 is CSARQRDSYNEQFF. In DNA, the CDR3 is TGCAGTGCTAGGCAGCGGGACTCCTACAATGAGCAGTTCTTC.